The entry below describes one TCR beta chain. Its recognized antigen is unknown. The sample holds no much larger clone one base away, and base qualities are not on file. The CDR3 contains 15 residues, cysteine and phenylalanine counted. The kept DNA is CDR3 alone, 45 bases in frame from the first base. CDR1 MGHRA and CDR2 YSYEKL are derived from the germline V gene. The germline ends are 8 bases apart after V is trimmed by 0 bases and J by 2 bases. TCR beta repertoires were profiled from peripheral blood of more than ten young patients with multiple sclerosis to demonstrate the VDJtools post-analysis software. The patients with multiple sclerosis were children and adolescents between roughly 6 and 17 years of age. This record belongs to a study of post-analysis software for immune sequencing data (dated by TCRdb to the mid-2010s). About the full investigation: Disease courses on record covered relapsing-remitting, secondary progressive and progressive-relapsing multiple sclerosis, though some patients had no subtype annotation. A subset of samples was prepared in parallel using single-end sample barcoding, then pooled and co-amplified after Illumina adapter ligation. The multiple sclerosis patient repertoires were compared with under 13 previously published healthy control repertoires from donors aged 6 to 25 years. General conclusions and limits of the study: Direct clustering with F measure revealed strong co-clustering of samples prepared in the same batch, which led to a batch-effect correction. The control group was slightly older than the multiple sclerosis patient group. Four to six TRBV segments, including TRBV5-6, TRBV5-1 and TRBV20-1, were significantly more frequent in patients than controls. Significantly lower normalized Chao1 diversity was found in multiple sclerosis patients than in controls, suggesting substantial peripheral T-cell clonal expansion.

Library generation was performed with PCR. These reads were obtained on an Illumina HiSeq 2500. To reduce PCR and sequencing biases, unique molecular identifiers were incorporated into the TCR beta cDNA libraries. Every 1 to 10 million input T cells yielded 500,000 or so cDNA molecules, meaning each molecule approximated one T cell. The patient libraries were prepared and sequenced using the same protocol as the earlier healthy control dataset. Samples belonging to the same batch were prepared together, multiplexed and sequenced on a shared HiSeq lane. On the authors' methods: MIGEC handled the raw barcoded reads, throwing out single-read molecular identifier groups before consensus assembly and CDR3 extraction. VDJtools was used for post-analysis of the clonotype tables, with diversity normalized by down-sampling every dataset to the smallest sample size. To correct batch-related cross-sample contamination, repertoire overlap clustering matched CDR3 amino acid sequences but not nucleotide sequences. TCRdb redid the processing of the public reads, applying fastp at Q25 and MiXCR, and retained in-frame beta chains. Identical CDR3 protein sequences are pooled into one entry, listed with their most common genes and DNA. The authors' filters were not applied to this entry. The sample table holds a few hundred thousand distinct CDR3 sequences, of which 39% were seen once. The ten most abundant clones make up approximately 7.7% of the sample.

The specimen sequenced was blood. The chain is made from TRBV4-1 and TRBJ1-5; the D gene assignment is ambiguous. The clonotype was recovered from a girl aged 2 to 9 with multiple sclerosis. DNA sequence: TGCGCCAGCAGCCAAGAAGAGGAAGGCAATCAGCCCCAGCATTTT. It is translated as CASSQEEEGNQPQHF.